This TCR beta chain was recorded in a study of vaccination and CD4 T cells after COVID-19 (dated by TCRdb to about 2022). Background for the entire study: Convalescent patients had a positive SARS-CoV-2 result on nasal swab PCR, and of these patients, several had mild disease and one had severe disease. For stimulating the cultures, overlapping spike peptide pools were used, derived from SARS-CoV-2 as well as from the common cold coronaviruses HCoV-NL63, HCoV-OC43 and HCoV-229E. Post-COVID blood samples from convalescent patients were collected a median of about 100 days after diagnosis, with a range of 35 to 161 days. The time from the second vaccine dose to post-vaccine blood sampling had a median of roughly 72 days and ranged from about 12 to 250 days. Two doses of either the Pfizer-BioNTech BNT162b2 vaccine (n=8) or the Moderna mRNA-1273 vaccine (n=2) were administered to participants. The convalescent cohort included six males and four females, with two Hispanic individuals, seven Caucasians, two Asians and one multiracial person. Control cultures received a CEFX viral epitope pool as the positive control, an HIV-1 Nef peptide pool as the negative control, or no peptide. The spike-specific CD4+ TCR repertoire was compared before and after mRNA vaccination in approximately ten COVID-19 convalescent patients and a few infection-naive healthy vaccine recipients. Overall results and qualifications from the work: An increase in the median number of SARS-CoV-2-reactive clonotypes from approximately 20 after infection to roughly 38 after vaccination was observed, but the change was not found to be significant. In convalescent patients, nearly all vaccine-specific clones (304 of 307) were found to be mono-reactive for SARS-CoV-2 spike rather than cross-reactive with common cold coronaviruses. Among convalescent patients, a median 86.3% of the SARS-CoV-2-reactive clones seen after vaccination appeared only after vaccination, which suggests priming specific to the vaccine. The study included relatively few convalescent patients and did not analyze early timepoints after natural infection.

The library relied on PCR. At the Johns Hopkins FTIC core, DNA from the cultured CD4+ T cells underwent TCR sequencing with the Oncomine TCR Beta short-read assay. The QIAamp micro DNA kit was used to extract genomic DNA from the cultured CD4+ T cells. Oncomine TCR Beta libraries from cultured CD4+ T cells were pooled with unique dual indexes and sequenced on an Illumina iSeq 100. In the original analysis: Non-productive sequences were removed, and CDR3s that did not start with C, did not end with F or W, or were shorter than 7 amino acids were discarded. The MANAFEST web application identified antigen-specific clonotypes by comparing peptide-stimulated wells against reference wells and other culture wells. An FDR below 0.05, an odds ratio above 5, and a productive frequency above 0.1% in at least two of three replicate wells were required for clones to be considered positive. Cross-reactive clonotypes were defined as significantly expanded in both SARS-CoV-2 spike wells and at least one common cold coronavirus spike condition. Similarity between CDR3 sequences was evaluated in R version 3.6.1 using Levenshtein distances (stringdist) and unrooted phylogenetic trees (ape). TCRdb reran the public reads through fastp at Q25 and MiXCR, keeping productive beta chains. Duplicate CDR3 protein sequences are folded into a single record with the most common DNA and genes. The V and J calls were not made by the authors but by TCRdb's processing. The sample records 8,000 or so distinct CDR3 sequences, under 80% of which are singletons. The ten largest clones capture around two fifths of the sample.

This clonotype has a handful of counts. It lacks a known antigen. No quality values exist for individual bases; no much larger clone is one base distant. Per the publication, the treatment or condition label means: approximately nine-day PBMC culture with coronavirus spike peptide pools or control peptides (ViraFEST assay). The ViraFEST assay, used in the study, expanded antigen-specific T cells with peptide pools and then identified the expanded clonotypes through TCR sequencing. The positive SARS-CoV-2 PCR tests of the convalescent patients were dated from March to December 2020, before the Alpha, Beta and Delta variants emerged in the United States. Each well held two million PBMCs cultured with approximately 10 ug/ml peptide pools in IMDM containing about 5% human AB serum and roughly 10 IU/ml IL-2. Half of the culture medium was replaced with fresh IL-2-containing medium on days 3 and 7. Once the cells had been in culture for around 10 days, the EasySep CD4+ T cell isolation kit was used to isolate CD4+ T cells by negative selection. Ficoll-Paque Plus gradient centrifugation was used to isolate PBMCs from whole blood, and the isolated PBMCs were then either used fresh or cryopreserved at -140C. Culture conditions were generally each tested in triplicate wells.

Taken from the germline V gene, the CDR1 and CDR2 loops are SGHVS and FQNEAQ. The cysteine opens and the phenylalanine closes a CDR3 of 14 amino acids. Only CDR3 DNA is held: 42 bases, read in frame from base 1. Trimming removed 4 bases from V and 4 bases from J, leaving 8 bases between the germline ends. The chain links TRBV7-8 with TRBJ1-6; too little of a D gene remains to name it. The TCR originated in a human donor who had recovered from COVID-19. Sequencing input: CD4+ T cells from blood, cultured in vitro. The CDR3 protein: CASSWTPYNSPLHF. The sequenced DNA: TGTGCCAGCAGCTGGACTCCTTATAATTCACCCCTCCACTTT.